This entry features one TCR beta chain sequence. This clonotype was counted a few times. Its cognate antigen has yet to be identified. Base qualities are missing; no much larger clone stands one base away. This entry belongs to a study of T cells in Graves' hyperthyroidism and ophthalmopathy (dated by TCRdb to between 2018 and 2021). For the study in its entirety: Peripheral blood samples were taken at initial diagnosis, before any treatment was given. TCR V-J signatures able to tell the groups apart were searched for in a discovery cohort of approximately 95 patients, of whom over 40 had Graves' ophthalmopathy and about 60 had stable Graves' hyperthyroidism. Prospective prediction of ophthalmopathy was tested in an independent validation cohort of some 19 hyperthyroidism patients and 15 to 17 patients who later progressed to ophthalmopathy. The 75 to 100 discovery patients were divided at random into training and test sets in a 7:3 ratio. In about 6 Graves' hyperthyroidism patients, the study also compared T-cell repertoires from thyroid tissue with T-cell repertoires from blood. After blood sampling, hyperthyroidism patients were treated with methimazole at a starting dose of 30 mg daily, and ophthalmopathy patients were treated with high-dose intravenous methylprednisolone. The paper describes TCR Vbeta CDR3 sequencing of 140 or so peripheral blood samples, made up of fewer than 50 ophthalmopathy patients, approximately 73 hyperthyroidism patients and roughly 17 progressor patients. What the research found in general, with its limitations: During validation, the model predicted progression to ophthalmopathy a median of about 6.3 months ahead of onset, with almost 71% sensitivity and roughly 72% specificity. A 13 V-J signature model separated ophthalmopathy from stable hyperthyroidism, with approximately 86% sensitivity and about 81% specificity in cross-validation and 80%/75% in testing. Sample size was not statistically predetermined, and blinding of investigators to group allocation was not performed. Most expanded thyroid clonotypes (frequency above 0.001) were also detected in blood, suggesting blood repertoires may reflect thyroid immune responses.

A distance of 13 bases separates the germline ends of V and J, which lose 6 bases and 2 bases respectively. The CDR3 numbers 14 residues from cysteine through phenylalanine. Of all the DNA, just the CDR3 is kept, 42 bases in frame from base 1. Per the germline V gene, MNHNS is the CDR1 and SASEGT is the CDR2. Graves' hyperthyroidism was defined as stable when no progression to ophthalmopathy occurred over 18 months of follow-up. Hyperthyroidism patients were newly diagnosed, had a disease duration of under 2 months, and were aged 18 to 65 years. The study excluded patients with uncontrolled infections, other autoimmune diseases, pregnancy or lactation. Diagnoses were based on clinical symptoms, serum thyroxine and TRAb, thyroid ultrasound and orbital computed tomography. PBMCs were separated from roughly 10 ml of fresh peripheral blood using Ficoll-Paque density gradient centrifugation. Trizol reagent was used to extract total RNA, and RNA quality was then checked on an Agilent 2100 Bioanalyzer.

TCR beta CDR3 regions were amplified from RNA transcripts. The TCR CDR3 was subjected to a first round of RT-PCR using the HTBI primer set and the Qiagen OneStep RT-PCR kit. The libraries were constructed in a second round of multiplex PCR and then size-selected and purified. Sequencing of the libraries was done on an Illumina HiSeq2000 using paired-end 100 bp reads. In the source study's methods: SOAPnuke was used to process the raw data, removing reads that contained adapters or uncalled bases, had a mean Phred below 15, or lacked an exact match to the constant primer or identifier. COPE v1.2.5 was used to merge the high-quality paired reads, and each unique nucleotide sequence was defined as a clonotype. Clonotypes were aligned to IMGT TRBV, TRBD and TRBJ reference segments using MiTCR v1.1. The analysis was restricted to V-J combinations with a frequency above 0.0001, which together covered about 99% of the repertoires. A TCS score was defined as the ratio between F50 (clonal expansion) and ExV (chaos), using BLOSUM62-based TCRdist between CDR3 peptides within each V-J. Welch's t-statistics and random forest reduced 500 to 650 V-J features to about 12, which were used in a naive Bayes classifier (R e1071). The raw public data were reprocessed by TCRdb itself: fastp quality trimming at Q25, MiXCR clonotype calling, in-frame beta chains only. Rows matching on CDR3 protein sequence are summarized as one entry with the most common DNA and genes. Clone size and V and J calls follow TCRdb, not the original study. This sample has approximately 560,000 distinct CDR3 sequences in its table, and 15% to 18% of those were observed once. Roughly 6.6% of the sample is taken by the ten largest.

This sequence uses TRBV6-1 and TRBJ1-2, with no D gene named confidently. The sample comprised blood. This TCR was recovered from a woman in her 30s with Graves' hyperthyroidism. The base sequence is TGTGCCAGCAGCCGCGACACGACGAACTATGGCTACACCTTC. It codes for CASSRDTTNYGYTF.